The present T cell receptor beta chain was sequenced within a study of response to subunit inactivated influenza vaccine. Whole-study results and caveats: T cells newly recruited by each seasonal influenza vaccination are few, the authors suggested.

TCRdb re-called the RT-PCR reads with MiXCR, one entry per CDR3 protein. Of 590,000 or so distinct CDR3 sequences in the sample, about 15% were seen once. On this clonotype: What it binds is unknown.

CDR1 is SGHAT, CDR2 FQNNGV, per germline. The CDR3 runs 16 residues. V trimming: 1 base; J trimming: 4 bases; junction bases outside the gene matches: 4. This specimen was PBMCs from blood, taken around 15 days before vaccination. The rearrangement links TRBV11-2 to TRBJ2-1; the match to TRBD1 covers 10 bases. This TCR came from a man aged 50-60 years who received an inactivated influenza vaccine. CDR3 nucleotides: TGTGCCAGCAGCTTAGTGGGGGGACAGGGGTACAATGAGCAGTTCTTC. Amino acid sequence: CASSLVGGQGYNEQFF.